This entry lists 20 T cell receptor beta chains sequenced from one sample in a study of control samples from healthy donors and cancer patients. Method: immunoSEQ multiplex PCR; TCRdb's copy keeps in-frame clones and lacks some. The table lists approximately 190,000 clones, about 91% of them singletons. Sequenced material: blood. These receptors all come from a man under 40 in good health.

Of note for this clone: Compared with germline, one end of the junction differs, possibly owing to a read error. V is TRBV7-8 and J is TRBJ2-1, with a possible D match to TRBD2 (6 bases). The germline V gene encodes CDR1 SGHVS and CDR2 FQNEAQ. The CDR3 has 12 amino acids. The CDR3 DNA is TGTGCCAGCAGCTTACCCCGGGGGTCAGCTATCTTC. Protein product: CASSLPRGSAIF.

This clone was seen just once. This chain joins TRBV7-9 and TRBJ1-2, with D tentatively TRBD1 (5 bases). This CDR3 comprises 14 residues. The germline V and J ends were trimmed by 5 bases and 6 bases, with 16 bases remaining between them. Per the germline V gene, CDR1 is SEHNR and CDR2 is FQNEAQ (reference sequence). The CDR3, as DNA: TGTGCCAGCAGCCTTTTAAGGGGCTCGGATGGCTACACCTTC. Amino acids: CASSLLRGSDGYTF.

CDR3 nucleotides: TGTGCCAGCAGCGGGGGTAACCGATACAATGAGCAGTTCTTC. Encoded protein: CASSGGNRYNEQFF. The chain has TRBV27 and TRBJ2-1; weak D call: TRBD2 (6 bases). Germline lookup yields CDR1 MNHEY and CDR2 SMNVEV (reference sequence). The V end lost 6 bases, the J end lost 4 bases, and 13 bases lay between the germline ends. The CDR3 runs to 14 residues.

This clone was seen a handful of times. V usage is TRBV5-1 and J usage is TRBJ2-6, with a possible D match to TRBD2 (5 bases). Germline V gene data show CDR1 as SGHRS and CDR2 as YFSETQ. The ends were cut back, 3 bases at V and 2 bases at J, with 9 bases in the middle. The CDR3 has 15 residues. The CDR3: CASSWEPAGANVLTF. CDR3 nucleotide sequence: TGCGCCAGCAGCTGGGAGCCCGCTGGGGCCAACGTCCTGACTTTC.

The chain carries TRBV4-1 and TRBJ1-1; TRBD1 might be the D (6 bases). This CDR3 contains 13 residues. Germline V gene data show CDR1 as MGHRA and CDR2 as YSYEKL. Deletions cut 5 bases from V and 4 bases from J, with 11 bases between. The CDR3 nucleotides are TGCGCCAGCAGCTTAACAGGGTTCACTGAAGCTTTCTTT. This encodes CASSLTGFTEAFF.

This chain links TRBV5-5 with TRBJ1-2, with 10 bases aligning to TRBD1. Trimming removed 3 bases from V and 8 bases from J; junction bases left unmatched: 10. Germline CDR1 SGHKS, CDR2 YYEKEE (reference sequence). There are 15 residues in the CDR3. The CDR3 loop is CASSSGTGVVYGYTF. Here the CDR3 DNA reads TGTGCCAGCAGCTCCGGGACAGGGGTTGTTTACGGCTACACCTTC.

The CDR3 loop reads CASSQGDRRYYGYTF. CDR3 nucleotide sequence: TGTGCCAGCAGCCAAGGGGACAGGAGATACTATGGCTACACCTTC. The genes are TRBV3-1 (or the pseudogene TRBV3-2) and TRBJ1-2; 8 nucleotides align to TRBD1. This CDR3 region has 15 residues. After removal of 1 base from V and 3 bases from J, the junction contained 4 bases not matched to a gene. Looked up from germline, CDR1 is LGHDT and CDR2 is YNNKEL (reference sequence).

The chain employs TRBV6-1 and TRBJ1-4; a possible D gene is TRBD1 (6 bases). Germline CDR1 and CDR2: MNHNS and SASEGT. The CDR3 extends over 17 amino acids. Between the trimmed V and J ends, which lost 2 bases and 0 bases, there was a span of 13 bases. This chain's CDR3 is CASSERRGQATNEKLFF. The CDR3 nucleotides are TGTGCCAGCAGTGAACGCAGGGGTCAGGCAACTAATGAAAAACTGTTTTTT.

The chain uses TRBV11-3 and TRBJ2-1; D remains ambiguous. Germline-derived CDR1 and CDR2 are SGHNT and YENEEA. The CDR3 contains 12 residues. Trimming stripped 2 bases from V and 8 bases from J, with 7 bases between. The CDR3 region has the DNA TGTGCCAGCAGCTTAAGTCACGATGAGCAGTTCTTC. Translating it yields CASSLSHDEQFF.

This clone was counted a few times. The J gene is TRBJ2-7, the V gene TRBV6-2 or TRBV6-3; D not resolved. Germline CDR1 MNHEY, CDR2 SVGEGT. Trimming shortened V by 4 bases and J by 3 bases, and 7 bases separated the two germline ends. The CDR3 is 12 amino acids. The CDR3 is CASSLSGYEQYF. The CDR3 nucleotides read TGTGCCAGCAGTTTGTCCGGCTACGAGCAGTACTTC.

The chain carries TRBV28 and TRBJ1-2; 8 nucleotides align to TRBD1. Looked up from germline, CDR1 is MDHEN and CDR2 is SYDVKM. The CDR3 is 14 residues long. The V segment lost 5 bases and the J segment 4 bases; nucleotides outside the gene matches: 6. CDR3 in DNA: TGTGCCAGCAGTCCACGGGACAGGCCCTATGGCTACACCTTC. It codes for CASSPRDRPYGYTF.

The J gene is TRBJ1-2, the V gene TRBV12-3 or TRBV12-4; D gene ambiguous. CDR3 length equals 11 residues. V lost 6 bases, J lost 7 bases, and 9 bases lay in between. The DNA of the CDR3 is TGTGCCAGCAGCTCCTCGACTGGCTACACCTTC. It is translated as CASSSSTGYTF.

The chain recombines TRBV5-1 with TRBJ2-1; D is possibly TRBD1 (6 bases). The V gene's germline CDR1 is SGHRS and CDR2 YFSETQ. The CDR3 loop spans 16 amino acids. V lost 5 bases to trimming and J lost 3 bases, with 18 bases between them. CDR3 loop: CASSLSDLDSYNEQFF. CDR3 nucleotides: TGCGCCAGCAGTTTATCCGATCTGGACAGCTACAATGAGCAGTTCTTC.

The chain is built from TRBV5-5 and TRBJ1-2, with TRBD1 matching 8 bases. The V and J ends lost 4 bases and 5 bases, in that order; junction bases with no gene match: 10. The germline CDR1 and CDR2 sequences are SGHKS and YYEKEE (reference sequence). The CDR3 runs 15 residues. CDR3 coding DNA: TGTGCCAGCAGCCCCGGACAGGGAGAAGGGTATGGCTACACCTTC. Its protein is CASSPGQGEGYGYTF.

In DNA, the CDR3 is TGTGCCACCCAAGACGGACAGAACACTGAAGCTTTCTTT. Amino acids: CATQDGQNTEAFF. The chain is built from TRBV6-6 and TRBJ1-1, with D tentatively TRBD1 (5 bases). The CDR3 consists of 13 residues. Germline-derived CDR1 and CDR2 are MNHNY and SVGAGI (reference sequence). With 10 bases removed from V and 1 base from J, the gap between germline ends came to 13 bases.

V is TRBV3-1 (or the pseudogene TRBV3-2) and J is TRBJ1-6; unclear D gene. CDR1 and CDR2 (germline): LGHDT, YNNKEL (reference sequence). The CDR3 runs 14 residues. V dropped 0 bases and J dropped 8 bases, with 8 bases sitting between them. The CDR3, as DNA: TGTGCCAGCAGCCAAGATTTGCGGGATTCACCCCTCCACTTT. This codes for CASSQDLRDSPLHF.

This chain uses TRBV6-5 with TRBJ2-7; possibly TRBD1 for D (6 bases). Germline values: CDR1 MNHEY, CDR2 SVGAGI. The CDR3 has 15 amino acids. Trimming took 5 bases from V and 0 from J, leaving 14 bases between them. CDR3 nucleotide sequence: TGTGCCAGCAGTCTTTCTTCGACAGGCTCCTACGAGCAGTACTTC. Translation: CASSLSSTGSYEQYF.

The chain joins TRBV9 to TRBJ1-6; D call uncertain. This CDR3 is 15 amino acids long. Germline assignment: CDR1 SGDLS and CDR2 YYNGEE. With 2 bases removed from V and 8 bases from J, the gap between germline ends came to 14 bases. Written as DNA, the CDR3 is TGTGCCAGCAGCGTGAACACCGCAGCCTATTCACCCCTCCACTTT. Protein product: CASSVNTAAYSPLHF.

This clone was recorded once. The chain carries TRBV6-6 and TRBJ2-3; unclear D gene. In germline, CDR1 is MNHNY, CDR2 SVGAGI (reference sequence). The CDR3 loop spans 12 amino acids. The V end lost 5 bases, the J end lost 0 bases, and 3 bases lay between the germline ends. In DNA, the CDR3 is TGTGCCAGCAGTCCAAGCACAGATACGCAGTATTTT. Translating gives CASSPSTDTQYF.

The chain combines TRBV7-2 with TRBJ1-4; D unclear. The CDR3 runs to 12 residues. Germline V gene data show CDR1 as SGHTA and CDR2 as FQGNSA. The V and J ends lost 3 bases and 7 bases respectively, with 6 bases between them. The CDR3 region has the DNA TGTGCCAGCAGCTTCGGACGTGAAAAACTGTTTTTT. Residues: CASSFGREKLFF.